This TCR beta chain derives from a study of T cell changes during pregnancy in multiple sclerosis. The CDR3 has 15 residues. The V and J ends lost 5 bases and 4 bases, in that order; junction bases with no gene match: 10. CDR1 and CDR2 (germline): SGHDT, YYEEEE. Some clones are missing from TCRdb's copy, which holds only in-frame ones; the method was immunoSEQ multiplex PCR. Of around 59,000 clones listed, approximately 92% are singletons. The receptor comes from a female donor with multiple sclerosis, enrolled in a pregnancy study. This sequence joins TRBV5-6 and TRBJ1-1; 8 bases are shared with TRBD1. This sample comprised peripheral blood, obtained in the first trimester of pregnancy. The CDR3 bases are TGTGCCAGCAGTGAACCCGGACAGGGTCTCACTGAAGCTTTCTTT. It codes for CASSEPGQGLTEAFF. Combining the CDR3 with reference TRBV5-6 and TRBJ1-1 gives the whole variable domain DAGVTQSPTHLIKTRGQQVTLRCSPKSGHDTVSWYQQALGQGPQFIFQYYEEEERQRGNFPDRFSGHQFPNYSSELNVNALLLGDSALYLCASSEPGQGLTEAFFGQGTRLTVV.